Listed here is a single TCR beta chain. Its target is unknown. The data originate from a study of cytomegalovirus exposure and HLA in healthy donors. Findings of the study overall: A prior analysis recorded that most TCR beta V segments were productive about 90% or about 30% of the time. Later on, a genetic analysis was performed. It linked a missense variant in DCLRE1C with V- and J-gene trimming of TCR beta.

Germline V gives CDR1 MNHEY, CDR2 SVGAGI. The V segment lost 0 bases and the J segment 6 bases; nucleotides outside the gene matches: 4. This CDR3 has 15 amino acids. The PCR was carried out with 60 Vbeta primers and 13 Jbeta primers. Sequencing was performed with immunoSEQ multiplex PCR; in TCRdb, only in-frame clones are kept and a portion is missing. The table records some 110,000 clones, roughly 80% of them present only once. The sequence came from a man between 25 and 39 years old in good health and CMV-seropositive. The specimen was PBMCs. This chain uses TRBV6-5 with TRBJ2-7; 11 nucleotides align to TRBD2. CDR3 amino acids: CASSYSGGLAVEQYF. CDR3 coding DNA: TGTGCCAGCAGTTACTCCGGGGGACTAGCGGTCGAGCAGTACTTC.